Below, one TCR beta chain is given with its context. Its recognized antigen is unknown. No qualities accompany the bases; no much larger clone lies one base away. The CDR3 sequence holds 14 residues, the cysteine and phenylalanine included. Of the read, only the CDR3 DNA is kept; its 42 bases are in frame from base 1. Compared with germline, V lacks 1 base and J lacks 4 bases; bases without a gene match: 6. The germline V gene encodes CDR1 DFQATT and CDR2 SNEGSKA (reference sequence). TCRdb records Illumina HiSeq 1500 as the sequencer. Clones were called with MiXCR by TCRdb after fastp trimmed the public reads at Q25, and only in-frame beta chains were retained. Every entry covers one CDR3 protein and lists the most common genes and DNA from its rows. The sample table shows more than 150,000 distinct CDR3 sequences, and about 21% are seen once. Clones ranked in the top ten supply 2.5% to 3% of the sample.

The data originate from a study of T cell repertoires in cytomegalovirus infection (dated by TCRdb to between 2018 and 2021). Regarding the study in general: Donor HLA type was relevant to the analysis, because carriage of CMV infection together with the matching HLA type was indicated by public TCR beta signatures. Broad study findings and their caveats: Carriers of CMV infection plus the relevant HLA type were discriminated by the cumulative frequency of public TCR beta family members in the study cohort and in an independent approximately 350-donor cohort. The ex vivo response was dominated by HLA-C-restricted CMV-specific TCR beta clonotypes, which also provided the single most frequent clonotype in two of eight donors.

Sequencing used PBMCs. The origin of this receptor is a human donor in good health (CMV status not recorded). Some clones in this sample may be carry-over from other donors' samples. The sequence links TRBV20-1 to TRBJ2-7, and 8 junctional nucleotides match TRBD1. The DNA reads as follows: TGCAGTGCTAGAGCCAGGACAGGGCGGTACGAGCAGTACTTC. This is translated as CSARARTGRYEQYF.